Listed below are T cell receptor beta chains from one sample, sequenced in a study of cytomegalovirus exposure and HLA in healthy donors. Data came from immunoSEQ multiplex PCR; TCRdb stores just in-frame clones and leaves some out. The sample includes about 140,000 clones, around 82% seen only once; the top ten take around 2.4%. The sample comprised PBMCs. The receptors come from a man aged 50 to 59 in good health and CMV-seronegative. Each CDR3 is given without its conserved first and last residue.

cdr3_aa	v_call
ASSSQRALNTGELF	TRBV7-9
ASSRDSGNQPQH	TRBV2
ASSEKRRGLAGLYEQY	TRBV21-1
ASSSPDRVPKAEAF	TRBV7-2
ASSRQGSYEQY	TRBV5-4
ASSTDRSSYNEQF	TRBV6-5
ASSLEGTGPYEQY	TRBV7-9
SVEEGAYGYT	TRBV29-1
ASSASGWSKNIQY	TRBV9
ASTGGPQGATMNTEAF	TRBV5-1
ASSLPTVNTEAF	TRBV28
ASTSPLINYGYT	TRBV6-6
ASRKGSLNTEAF	TRBV27
AREQGGTDTQY	TRBV6-1